Below are 13 T cell receptor beta chains sequenced from a single sample in a study of blood T cell repertoires in COVID-19. Some clones are missing from TCRdb's copy, which holds only in-frame ones; the method was immunoSEQ multiplex PCR. The sample gives approximately 100,000 clones, 91% of which show up once; 6% is in the top ten. The specimen was peripheral blood. Receptor source: a human donor in a cohort sampled during active COVID-19.

The V call is TRBV6-4, the J call TRBJ2-3; D perhaps matches TRBD2 (6 bases). Looked up from germline, CDR1 is MRHNA and CDR2 is SNTAGT. Trimming pared 0 bases from V and 4 bases from J, leaving 20 bases between. CDR3 length equals 18 residues. The CDR3 region is CASSDSSCGDECPDTQYF. The CDR3 DNA sequence: TGTGCCAGCAGTGACTCGAGTTGCGGGGATGAGTGCCCAGATACGCAGTATTTT.

The chain joins TRBV7-2 to TRBJ1-2; weak D call: TRBD1 (5 bases). Germline CDR1 reads SGHTA; CDR2 reads FQGNSA. The CDR3 consists of 16 residues. The V and J ends lost 5 bases and 2 bases respectively, with 18 bases between them. This CDR3 reads CASSREARRGNYGYTF. CDR3 sequence (DNA): TGTGCCAGCAGCAGAGAAGCGCGGCGGGGCAACTATGGCTACACCTTC.

The chain links TRBV29-1 to TRBJ2-5, with 7 bases identical to TRBD2. The germline V gene encodes CDR1 SQVTM and CDR2 ANQGSEA. The J segment lost 2 bases and the V segment lost 5 bases, leaving 14 bases of the junction unmatched. The CDR3 length is 16 residues. CDR3 region: CSVPGHSSGTQETQYF. CDR3 coding DNA: TGCAGCGTTCCCGGACATTCCAGCGGGACTCAAGAGACCCAGTACTTC. Variable domain in full (rest from reference TRBV29-1 and TRBJ2-5): SAVISQKPSRDICQRGTSLTIQCQVDSQVTMMFWYRQQPGQSLTLIATANQGSEATYESGFVIDKFPISRPNLTFSTLTVSNMSPEDSSIYLCSVPGHSSGTQETQYFGPGTRLLVL.

The V gene is TRBV4-2, the J gene TRBJ1-6, with a weak D call TRBD1 (6 bases). The V end lost 0 bases, the J end lost 7 bases, and 10 bases lay between the germline ends. This CDR3 comprises 15 residues. Germline CDR1 LGHNA, CDR2 YNFKEQ. Here the CDR3 reads CASSQDGQGNSPLHF. CDR3 sequence (DNA): TGTGCCAGCAGCCAAGACGGGCAGGGGAATTCACCCCTCCACTTT.

The chain links TRBV12-5 to TRBJ1-5; D is unclear. Per germline, CDR1 LGHNT and CDR2 FRNRAP. CDR3 length: 12 amino acids. The germline V and J ends were trimmed by 3 bases and 11 bases, with 11 bases remaining between them. DNA for the CDR3: TGTGCTAGTGGTTTAGCGTCCCAAGCCCAGCATTTT. Translated: CASGLASQAQHF.

This clone was seen once. V usage is TRBV2 and J usage is TRBJ2-5, with a weak D call TRBD1 (6 bases). Germline V gives CDR1 SNHLY, CDR2 FYNNEI. The CDR3 length is 14 residues. V dropped 6 bases and J dropped 2 bases, with 13 bases sitting between them. CDR3 bases: TGTGCCAGCAGCCGGACAGAGACTCAAGAGACCCAGTACTTC. Encoded protein: CASSRTETQETQYF.

V is TRBV6-2 or TRBV6-3 and J is TRBJ1-1; possibly TRBD1 for D (6 bases). Per the germline V gene, CDR1 is MNHEY and CDR2 is SVGEGT. With 4 bases removed from V and 8 bases from J, the gap between germline ends came to 17 bases. This CDR3 region has 14 residues. CDR3 nucleotide sequence: TGTGCCAGCAGTTTTTCCAATAGGGGGTCGGAAGCTTTCTTT. Protein: CASSFSNRGSEAFF.

The chain couples TRBV15 to TRBJ1-2, with 10 bases matching TRBD1. This CDR3 region has 17 residues. The trim removed 4 bases at V and 0 bases at J, leaving 8 bases unmatched. In germline, CDR1 is LNHNV, CDR2 YYDKDF (reference sequence). Here the CDR3 reads CATSTPGQGPPNYGYTF. For the CDR3, the DNA is TGTGCCACCAGCACCCCGGGACAGGGGCCTCCTAACTATGGCTACACCTTC.

The chain links TRBV9 to TRBJ1-2; TRBD1 matches at 7 bases. The CDR3 totals 13 residues. The germline gives CDR1 SGDLS, CDR2 YYNGEE. The ends lost 3 bases at V and 4 bases at J; junction bases unmatched: 3. The CDR3 DNA is TGTGCCAGCAGCGAGGGACAGAGCTATGGCTACACCTTC. This translates into CASSEGQSYGYTF.

This clone came up a few times. The chain recombines TRBV3-1 (or the pseudogene TRBV3-2) with TRBJ1-5; D is possibly TRBD1 (5 bases). With 4 bases removed from V and 7 bases from J, the gap between germline ends came to 11 bases. CDR1 LGHDT and CDR2 YNNKEL come from the germline V gene (reference sequence). This CDR3 has 13 residues. The CDR3 reads CASSLQGWQPQHF. The CDR3 DNA reads TGTGCCAGCAGCCTTCAGGGTTGGCAGCCCCAGCATTTT.

The chain links TRBV6-2 or TRBV6-3 to TRBJ2-7, with D possibly matching TRBD1 (5 bases). The germline V and J ends were trimmed by 1 base and 4 bases, with 17 bases remaining between them. Germline lookup yields CDR1 MNHEY and CDR2 SVGEGT. This CDR3 contains 16 residues. CDR3 protein: CASSYYMAGQGYEQYF. The CDR3, as DNA: TGTGCCAGCAGTTACTATATGGCCGGTCAGGGTTACGAGCAGTACTTC.

Notes on this clone: Other DNA sequences of this sample code for an identical CDR3. The genes are TRBV19 and TRBJ2-1, with 11 nucleotides matching TRBD1. With 5 bases clipped from V and 6 bases from J, the junction kept 6 bases outside the gene matches. Germline CDR1 LNHDA, CDR2 SQIVND (reference sequence). CDR3 length: 15 amino acids. CDR3 loop: CASSVGTGGFNEQFF. The CDR3 coding sequence is TGTGCCAGTAGTGTTGGGACAGGGGGTTTCAATGAGCAGTTCTTC.

The rearrangement links TRBV18 to TRBJ2-2, with a weak D call TRBD1 (5 bases). V dropped 0 bases and J dropped 4 bases, with 30 bases sitting between them. This CDR3 has 22 amino acids. Germline loops: CDR1 KGHSH, CDR2 LQKENI. The CDR3 coding sequence is TGTGCCAGCTCACCACCGGGGCGGCCGGACACTTCTTACCCAATTCTCACCGGGGAGCTGTTTTTT. The encoded protein is CASSPPGRPDTSYPILTGELFF.